The following is a T cell receptor beta chain sequence with its context. Its antigen remains unidentified. This specimen belongs to a study of T cell responses to AZD1222 COVID-19 vaccine. Study-wide findings and caveats: Only six individuals given AZD1222 were seropositive at baseline. Repertoires were obtained solely post-peak T cell response.

TCRdb's copy holds only in-frame clones and misses some; the assay was immunoSEQ multiplex PCR. This sample has approximately 180,000 clones; about 93% occur once, and the top ten carry around 1%. Germline CDR1 reads SGHNT; CDR2 reads YENEEA. V lost 4 bases to trimming and J lost 4 bases; unmatched junction nucleotides: 5. The CDR3 is 14 residues long. This TCR was sampled from an adult who received the MenACWY meningococcal vaccine as a control. The chain couples TRBV11-3 to TRBJ2-3; TRBD2 matches 7 bases. The specimen was peripheral blood, collected 28 days after the second dose of the MenACWY control vaccine. DNA for the CDR3: TGTGCCAGCAGCTGGGGCCGGGGGGCAGATACGCAGTATTTT. This gives the protein CASSWGRGADTQYF.